This section outlines one T cell receptor (beta chain) sequence together with its context. Its cognate antigen is unknown. The source of the sample is a study of T cells in Graves' hyperthyroidism and ophthalmopathy. Study-wide points: A 13 V-J signature model discriminated ophthalmopathy versus stable hyperthyroidism.

There were TCR beta CDR3 regions amplified from RNA transcripts. RT-PCR in the first round (using the HTBI primer set) targeted the TCR CDR3. Each CDR3 protein gets one entry after TCRdb re-called the multiplex PCR reads with MiXCR. This sample has around 600,000 distinct CDR3 sequences; 40% to 55% occur once, and the top ten carry less than 9%. The study excluded patients with uncontrolled infection, other autoimmune disease, pregnancy or lactation. The germline CDR1 and CDR2 sequences are LNHDA and SQIVND (reference sequence). The CDR3 runs 10 residues. Trimming cost V 10 bases and J 7 bases, with 7 bases left between them.

The V and J genes are TRBV19 and TRBJ2-2; D is perhaps TRBD2 (5 bases). This clonotype originated in an adult man with Graves' disease, either hyperthyroidism or ophthalmopathy (not recorded which). Sequenced input: peripheral blood or thyroid tissue (not recorded which). The CDR3 sequence: CATRGGELFF. CDR3 DNA: TGTGCCACCCGGGGCGGGGAGCTGTTTTTT.